The 30 T cell receptor beta chains below come from one sample, sequenced in a study of shared clonotypes between healthy human individuals. Generated by immunoSEQ multiplex PCR, the TCRdb table keeps only in-frame clones and is missing some. In the table there are approximately 640,000 clones, 72% of which are singletons. The sequencing input was memory CD4+ T cells sorted from blood. Subset specified: CD45RA-negative fraction. These receptors all come from a woman in her 30s in good health.

The count of this clone is one. The V and J genes are TRBV7-7 and TRBJ1-1; D not certain. Germline V CDR1 and CDR2: SSHAT, FNYEAQ (reference sequence). Trimming left V 1 base short and J 1 base short, with 4 bases between. The CDR3 loop spans 13 amino acids. CDR3 bases: TGTGCCAGCAGCTTAGGGGAGAACACTGAAGCTTTCTTT. It encodes CASSLGENTEAFF.

This clone has just a few counts. The chain joins TRBV19 to TRBJ2-4; no reliable D call. Germline CDR1 reads LNHDA; CDR2 reads SQIVND (reference sequence). Trimming left V 5 bases short and J 3 bases short, with 8 bases between. This CDR3 region has 13 residues. The CDR3 reads CASSLTDKNIQYF. The CDR3 DNA reads TGTGCCAGTAGTCTTACAGACAAAAACATTCAGTACTTC.

This rearrangement joins TRBV6-5 to TRBJ1-2; D gene ambiguous. The V and J ends lost 0 bases and 2 bases respectively, with 7 bases between them. The CDR3 is 14 residues long. Germline CDR1 is MNHEY and CDR2 is SVGAGI. As DNA, the CDR3 is TGTGCCAGCAGTTACTCTTCCAGAAACTATGGCTACACCTTC. Its translation is CASSYSSRNYGYTF.

The J gene is TRBJ2-3, the V gene TRBV15; D is possibly TRBD2 (5 bases). This CDR3 contains 16 residues. In germline, CDR1 is LNHNV, CDR2 YYDKDF (reference sequence). V was clipped by 0 bases and J by 1 base, with 11 bases between them. DNA of the CDR3: TGTGCCACCAGCAGAGACCCCCTTAGCGGCACAGATACGCAGTATTTT. The encoded protein is CATSRDPLSGTDTQYF.

The CDR3 region is CASSSGGALSEKLFF. The CDR3 DNA follows: TGTGCCAGCAGCTCCGGGGGGGCCTTGAGTGAAAAACTGTTTTTT. V gene TRBV5-4 combines with J gene TRBJ1-4; maybe TRBD1 (6 bases). Germline V gene sequence: CDR1 SGHNT, CDR2 YYREEE (reference sequence). This CDR3 has 15 residues. V shed 3 bases and J shed 7 bases, with 16 bases lying between them.

The chain carries TRBV2 and TRBJ1-5; D is unresolved. The germline gives CDR1 SNHLY, CDR2 FYNNEI. The CDR3 contains 16 residues. The ends were cut back, 5 bases at V and 0 bases at J, with 14 bases in the middle. DNA of the CDR3: TGTGCCAGCAGTTTTGAACCCGCCCTTAGCAATCAGCCCCAGCATTTT. Protein sequence: CASSFEPALSNQPQHF. Filled out from reference TRBV2 and TRBJ1-5, the complete variable domain reads EPEVTQTPSHQVTQMGQEVILRCVPISNHLYFYWYRQILGQKVEFLVSFYNNEISEKSEIFDDQFSVERPDGSNFTLKIRSTKLEDSAMYFCASSFEPALSNQPQHFGDGTRLSIL.

The chain combines TRBV27 with TRBJ2-6; the D is unclear. This CDR3 comprises 14 residues. V dropped 8 bases and J dropped 4 bases, with 12 bases sitting between them. Germline V gene data show CDR1 as MNHEY and CDR2 as SMNVEV (reference sequence). The CDR3 is CASGRSSGANVLTF. Here the CDR3 DNA reads TGTGCCAGCGGCCGGAGTTCAGGGGCCAACGTCCTGACTTTC.

This chain uses TRBV30 with TRBJ2-3, with D possibly matching TRBD1 (6 bases). V was pared by 4 bases and J by 2 bases, with 10 bases between. CDR1 is GTSNPN and CDR2 is SVGIG in the germline V gene (reference sequence). The CDR3 spans 13 residues. CDR3 residues: CAWTDSYTDTQYF. The CDR3 bases are TGTGCCTGGACGGACAGCTACACAGATACGCAGTATTTT.

This clone has more than one count but fewer than ten. The V gene is TRBV6-5, the J gene TRBJ1-3; 8 positions agree with TRBD1. The CDR3 consists of 15 residues. CDR1 is MNHEY and CDR2 is SVGAGI in the germline V gene. Losses at the gene ends were 6 bases for V and 4 bases for J; bases not matched to a gene: 8. The CDR3 reads CASRASGGAGNTIYF. The CDR3 nucleotides read TGTGCCAGCAGAGCCTCAGGGGGCGCCGGAAACACCATATATTTT.

As DNA, the CDR3 is TGTGCCAGCAGTTTTGTGACAGGGGGTTTGGGTGAGCAGTACTTC. Its translation is CASSFVTGGLGEQYF. The rearrangement uses TRBV6-1 and TRBJ2-7; 9 bases map to TRBD1. The junction had 12 bases not matched to a gene; V was cut back by 5 bases and J by 7 bases. The length of the CDR3 is 15 residues. Per the germline V gene, CDR1 is MNHNS and CDR2 is SASEGT.

This chain joins TRBV28 and TRBJ1-1, with no clear D. Germline V gene data show CDR1 as MDHEN and CDR2 as SYDVKM. V lost 5 bases and J 8 bases, leaving 12 bases between the germline ends. The CDR3 spans 12 residues. Here the CDR3 DNA reads TGTGCCAGCAGTGCCATCCTCAAGGAAGCTTTCTTT. Protein: CASSAILKEAFF.

Ten or more counts support this clone. This chain connects TRBV28 to TRBJ1-2, with 7 bases aligning to TRBD1. The length of the CDR3 is 12 residues. Germline values: CDR1 MDHEN, CDR2 SYDVKM. Trimming cost V 11 bases and J 4 bases; bases outside gene matches: 7. The CDR3 DNA follows: TGTGCCTTGCAAAACAGGGGCTATGGCTACACCTTC. Encoded protein: CALQNRGYGYTF.

This chain uses TRBV28 with TRBJ1-2, with TRBD1 as a possible D gene (5 bases). The CDR3 loop spans 15 amino acids. Looked up from germline, CDR1 is MDHEN and CDR2 is SYDVKM. V lost 7 bases, J lost 8 bases, and 23 bases lay in between. The CDR3, as DNA: TGTGCCAGCACCCAAGGAGGGACTTACTATGGCGGCTACACCTTC. This translates into CASTQGGTYYGGYTF.

This clone has more than one count but fewer than ten. The chain has TRBV7-9 and TRBJ1-2, with D possibly TRBD1 on 6 matching bases. Looked up from germline, CDR1 is SEHNR and CDR2 is FQNEAQ (reference sequence). V shed 2 bases and J shed 4 bases, with 11 bases lying between them. The CDR3 totals 14 residues. The DNA of the CDR3 is TGTGCCAGCAGCTTACTGGGGGCCAGCTATGGCTACACCTTC. Translated: CASSLLGASYGYTF.

The rearrangement joins TRBV11-2 to TRBJ2-5; D might be TRBD1 (5 bases). V was cut by 5 bases and J by 2 bases, with 18 bases left in between. Germline V CDR1 and CDR2: SGHAT, FQNNGV. This CDR3 region has 16 residues. CDR3 DNA sequence: TGTGCCAGCAGCCGAGCTCCCTGGCAGGGACAAGAGACCCAGTACTTC. Its protein is CASSRAPWQGQETQYF.

A word on this clone: The junction shows a germline mismatch at one end, possibly a read error. The chain couples TRBV5-1 to TRBJ2-1; 9 nucleotides match TRBD2. This CDR3 has 15 residues. Germline values: CDR1 SGHRS, CDR2 YFSETQ. The CDR3 nucleotides read TGCGTCAGCAGCTTGGGACTAGCAGAATACAATGAGCAGTTCTTC. Protein product: CVSSLGLAEYNEQFF.

With regard to this clone: The sample holds other DNA sequences that translate to the same CDR3. This chain links TRBV5-1 with TRBJ2-6; no reliable D call. V was pared by 5 bases and J by 0 bases, with 12 bases between. The CDR3 spans 16 residues. Per germline, CDR1 SGHRS and CDR2 YFSETQ. CDR3: CASSSSPSSGANVLTF. The CDR3 region has the DNA TGCGCCAGCAGTTCGTCCCCGAGCTCTGGGGCCAACGTCCTGACTTTC.

The chain recombines TRBV4-2 with TRBJ2-3, with TRBD1 as a possible D gene (6 bases). This CDR3 has 17 amino acids. Deletions cut 0 bases from V and 3 bases from J, with 16 bases between. Germline V gene sequence: CDR1 LGHNA, CDR2 YNFKEQ. The CDR3 DNA reads as TGTGCCAGCAGCCAAGATTTGGCAGGGGTAGGGACAGATACGCAGTATTTT. It yields the protein CASSQDLAGVGTDTQYF.

The rearrangement uses TRBV4-1 and TRBJ2-7, with D possibly matching TRBD2 (5 bases). V lost 1 base, J lost 3 bases, and 19 bases lay in between. This CDR3 contains 17 residues. The germline V gene has CDR1 MGHRA and CDR2 YSYEKL. The CDR3 nucleotides are TGCGCCAGCAGCCAAGTATTCCGGGGTAAGGGATTCTACGAGCAGTACTTC. This sequence encodes CASSQVFRGKGFYEQYF.

With regard to this clone: This sample also contains other DNA sequences that code for the same CDR3. This chain uses TRBV29-1 with TRBJ2-5; 7 bases align to TRBD1. The germline CDR1 and CDR2 sequences are SQVTM and ANQGSEA. The CDR3 spans 12 residues. V shed 7 bases, J shed 2 bases, and the junction held 4 bases outside the gene matches. The CDR3 region has the DNA TGCAGCGCAAGACAGGGACAAGAGACCCAGTACTTC. As protein: CSARQGQETQYF.

J is TRBJ2-2 and V is TRBV19; 10 nucleotides match TRBD1. Germline CDR1 reads LNHDA; CDR2 reads SQIVND (reference sequence). There are 15 residues in the CDR3. V shed 5 bases and J 12 bases; nucleotides not matched to a gene: 12. The DNA of the CDR3 is TGTGCCAGTAGTGAGGGACAGGGGCCCGGTTTAAAGCTGTTTTTT. Encoded protein: CASSEGQGPGLKLFF.

This clone was counted only a few times. The chain is built from TRBV28 and TRBJ1-2; D is unclear. CDR3 size: 12 residues. V was pared by 3 bases and J by 2 bases, with 4 bases between. Germline lookup yields CDR1 MDHEN and CDR2 SYDVKM. The CDR3 is CASSFVNYGYTF. CDR3 sequence (DNA): TGTGCCAGCAGTTTTGTCAACTATGGCTACACCTTC.

The chain combines TRBV9 with TRBJ2-1; 11 bases align to TRBD2. Germline assignment: CDR1 SGDLS and CDR2 YYNGEE. Germline trimming cut 2 bases from V and 3 bases from J; bases unmatched to any gene: 4. The CDR3 sequence is 16 residues long. The CDR3 coding sequence is TGTGCCAGCAGCGTCCCCGGACTAGCGGGCTACAATGAGCAGTTCTTC. Its protein product is CASSVPGLAGYNEQFF.

The rearrangement links TRBV6-1 to TRBJ1-3, with D unclear. Per the germline V gene, CDR1 is MNHNS and CDR2 is SASEGT. Deletions cut 4 bases from V and 3 bases from J, with 13 bases between. The CDR3 has 15 residues. The CDR3: CASSVDGADGNTIYF. As DNA, the CDR3 is TGTGCCAGCAGTGTCGACGGAGCCGATGGAAACACCATATATTTT.

The gene calls are TRBV12-5 and TRBJ2-1; D is uncertain. The V end was cut by 4 bases, the J end by 3 bases, with 4 bases between. This CDR3 has 12 amino acids. Germline CDR1 LGHNT, CDR2 FRNRAP. DNA of the CDR3: TGTGCTAGTGGTTCAATCTACAATGAGCAGTTCTTC. It codes for CASGSIYNEQFF.

The chain carries TRBV7-7 and TRBJ2-5; 8 bases agree with TRBD1. V shed 0 bases, J shed 5 bases, and the junction held 5 bases outside the gene matches. The CDR3 has 15 amino acids. Germline V gives CDR1 SSHAT, CDR2 FNYEAQ (reference sequence). For the CDR3, the DNA is TGTGCCAGCAGCTTAGCGCAGGGGGCTTGGGAGACCCAGTACTTC. Its protein product is CASSLAQGAWETQYF.

This chain joins TRBV6-4 and TRBJ1-5; 8 bases are shared with TRBD1. CDR3 length: 13 amino acids. V lost 6 bases, J lost 6 bases, and 4 bases stayed unmatched. Per the germline V gene, CDR1 is MRHNA and CDR2 is SNTAGT. CDR3 sequence: CASSWTGSQPQHF. The CDR3 region has the DNA TGTGCCAGCAGCTGGACAGGGAGTCAGCCCCAGCATTTT.

The chain employs TRBV20-1 and TRBJ1-6; D is unclear. V lost 3 bases to trimming and J lost 11 bases, with 8 bases between them. The length of the CDR3 is 11 residues. Per the germline V gene, CDR1 is DFQATT and CDR2 is SNEGSKA (reference sequence). The CDR3 DNA reads as TGCAGTGCTAGTCCCCAGCCACCCCTCCACTTT. As protein: CSASPQPPLHF.

Concerning this clone itself: At the DNA level, this CDR3 is encoded by other sequences in the same sample as well. J is TRBJ2-3 and V is TRBV5-1, with TRBD1 as a possible D gene (5 bases). Trimming pared 4 bases from V and 1 base from J, leaving 7 bases between. Germline-derived CDR1 and CDR2 are SGHRS and YFSETQ. This CDR3 spans 13 amino acids. CDR3 amino acids: CASSQQGTDTQYF. The CDR3 bases are TGCGCCAGCAGCCAACAGGGCACAGATACGCAGTATTTT.

The chain combines TRBV6-6 with TRBJ2-3; D not resolved. V was cut by 2 bases and J by 3 bases, with 12 bases left in between. The germline V gene encodes CDR1 MNHNY and CDR2 SVGAGI (reference sequence). This CDR3 comprises 15 residues. CDR3 protein: CASSYGPSGTDTQYF. DNA of the CDR3: TGTGCCAGCAGTTACGGACCATCCGGTACAGATACGCAGTATTTT.